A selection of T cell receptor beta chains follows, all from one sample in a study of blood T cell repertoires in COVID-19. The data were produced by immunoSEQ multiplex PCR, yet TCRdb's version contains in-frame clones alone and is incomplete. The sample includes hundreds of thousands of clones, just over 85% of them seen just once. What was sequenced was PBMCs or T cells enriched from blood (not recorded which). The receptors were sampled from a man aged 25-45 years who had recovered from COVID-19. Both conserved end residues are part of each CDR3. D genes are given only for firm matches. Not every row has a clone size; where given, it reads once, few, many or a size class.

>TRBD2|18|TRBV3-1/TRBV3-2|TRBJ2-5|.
CASSQDRLAGGPQETQYF
TGTGCCAGCAGCCAAGATCGCCTAGCGGGAGGCCCCCAAGAGACCCAGTACTTC
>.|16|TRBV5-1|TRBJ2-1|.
CASSLEAGDKYNEQFF
TGCGCCAGCAGCTTGGAGGCAGGGGATAAATACAATGAGCAGTTCTTC
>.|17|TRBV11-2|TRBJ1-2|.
CASSLDIVGSWSYGYTF
TGTGCCAGCAGCTTGGATATCGTAGGGAGTTGGAGCTATGGCTACACCTTC
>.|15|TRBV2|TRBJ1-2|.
CASRDAGTGGRGYTF
TGTGCCAGCAGGGACGCAGGGACCGGGGGACGTGGCTACACCTTC
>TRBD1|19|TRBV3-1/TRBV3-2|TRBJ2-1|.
CASSQDKVSGTGVYNEQFF
TGTGCCAGCAGCCAAGATAAAGTGTCGGGGACAGGAGTCTACAATGAGCAGTTCTTC
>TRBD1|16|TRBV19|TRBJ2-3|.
CASSILPGQGSDTQYF
TGTGCCAGTAGTATACTCCCGGGACAGGGCTCAGATACGCAGTATTTT
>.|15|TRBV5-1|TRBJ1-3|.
CASSPGGIAGNTIYF
TGCGCCAGCAGCCCCGGGGGAATTGCTGGAAACACCATATATTTT
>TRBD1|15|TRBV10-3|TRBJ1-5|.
CAISEQTGIGQPQHF
TGTGCCATCAGTGAACAGACAGGGATTGGGCAGCCCCAGCATTTT
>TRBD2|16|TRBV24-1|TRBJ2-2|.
CATSDPTSGRTGELFF
TGTGCCACCAGTGACCCGACTAGCGGGAGGACCGGGGAGCTGTTTTTT
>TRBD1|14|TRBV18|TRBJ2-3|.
CASSPDRGEGTQYF
TGTGCCAGCTCACCGGACAGGGGGGAAGGCACGCAGTATTTT
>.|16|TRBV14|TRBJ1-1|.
CASSHSYTGGNTEAFF
TGTGCCAGCAGTCACTCCTATACGGGGGGGAACACTGAAGCTTTCTTT
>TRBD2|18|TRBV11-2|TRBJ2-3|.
CASSLQSGTRFHKGTQYF
TGTGCCAGCAGCCTCCAATCCGGGACTAGGTTCCATAAGGGTACGCAGTATTTT
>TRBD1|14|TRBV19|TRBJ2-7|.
CASSRDRDFYEQYF
TGTGCCAGTAGTCGGGACAGGGATTTCTACGAGCAGTACTTC
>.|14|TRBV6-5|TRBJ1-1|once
CASSYERENTEAFF
TGTGCCAGCAGTTACGAGAGGGAGAACACTGAAGCTTTCTTT
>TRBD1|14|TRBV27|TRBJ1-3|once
CASSADRVGNTIYF
TGTGCCAGCAGTGCGGACAGGGTTGGAAACACCATATATTTT
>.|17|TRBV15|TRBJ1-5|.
CATSRDNGFGKDQPQHF
TGTGCCACCAGCAGAGATAATGGGTTCGGGAAGGATCAGCCCCAGCATTTT
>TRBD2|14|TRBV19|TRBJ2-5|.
CASRRGGARETQYF
TGTGCCAGTCGGCGGGGGGGGGCACGAGAGACCCAGTACTTC
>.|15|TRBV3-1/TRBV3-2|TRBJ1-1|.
CASSQAVVGSTEAFF
TGTGCCAGCAGCCAAGCCGTCGTTGGGAGCACTGAAGCTTTCTTT
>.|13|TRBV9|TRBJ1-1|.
CASSLTGDTEAFF
TGTGCCAGCAGCTTAACCGGGGACACTGAAGCTTTCTTT
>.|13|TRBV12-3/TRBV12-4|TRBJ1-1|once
CASSPPRVSEAFF
TGTGCCAGCAGCCCACCCCGCGTAAGTGAAGCTTTCTTT
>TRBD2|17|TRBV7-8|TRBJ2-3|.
CASSGRSSGGLGDTQYF
TGTGCCAGCAGCGGCCGATCTAGCGGGGGCCTCGGAGATACGCAGTATTTT
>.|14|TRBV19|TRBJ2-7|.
CASSISGPPYEQYF
TGTGCCAGTAGTATAAGCGGGCCCCCCTACGAGCAGTACTTC